The entry below describes one TCR beta chain. The germline V gene encodes CDR1 LNHDA and CDR2 SQIVND (reference sequence). The CDR3 extends over 14 amino acids. Trimming cost V 5 bases and J 9 bases, with 14 bases left between them. These data come from a study of T cell responses to AZD1222 COVID-19 vaccine. Libraries were prepared by immunoSEQ multiplex PCR; TCRdb keeps only in-frame clonotypes and omits some of them. Of under 150,000 clones listed, roughly 91% are singletons. The receptor's source is an adult in good health. Material: peripheral blood, obtained on day 0 of AZD1222 vaccination. The chain joins TRBV19 to TRBJ1-6; D remains ambiguous. The CDR3 DNA sequence: TGTGCCAGTAGTTCGGTCAGTTCAACTTCACCCCTCCACTTT. This translates into CASSSVSSTSPLHF. The full variable domain, rest sourced from reference TRBV19 and TRBJ1-6, is DGGITQSPKYLFRKEGQNVTLSCEQNLNHDAMYWYRQDPGQGLRLIYYSQIVNDFQKGDIAEGYSVSREKKESFPLTVTSAQKNPTAFYLCASSSVSSTSPLHFGNGTRLTVT.